The present entry profiles one T cell receptor beta chain with its context. What it binds is unknown. TCRdb passed the 5' RACE reads through MiXCR, listing each CDR3 protein once. The sample shows 250,000 to 350,000 distinct CDR3 sequences, 7.5% to 9.5% of them seen only once. The germline CDR1 and CDR2 sequences are MNHNY and SVGAGI (reference sequence). The CDR3 consists of 15 residues. V lost 0 bases and J lost 2, with 8 bases in between. This sample is part of a study of T cells after yellow fever vaccination. Across the whole study: For low cell numbers, libraries were made with SMART-Seq v4 Ultra Low Input. General study points: Subsequent to the booster, the majority of primary-vaccination clones reappeared (less than 97% CD4, approximately 90% CD8).

The clonotype comes from a man in his late teens or twenties who received the YFV17D yellow fever vaccine. J is TRBJ1-3 and V is TRBV6-6; D gene ambiguous. The sequenced sample was CD4+ T cells sorted from PBMCs, obtained 5 days after the yellow fever booster vaccination. The CDR3 here is CASSYSFGTGNTIYF. The CDR3, as DNA: TGTGCCAGCAGTTACTCTTTCGGTACTGGAAACACCATATATTTT.